Described below is a single T cell receptor (beta chain) sequence and its context. In the original analysis: For nucleated cells, counts were estimated from reference gene primer amplification. The protocol was immunoSEQ multiplex PCR, while the TCRdb copy is restricted to in-frame clones and leaves out a portion. The DNA gave D and trimming, while V, J and clone size come from that table. The data contain 60,000 to 95,000 clones, roughly 90% of them singletons. The CDR3 runs to 15 residues. Per the germline V gene, CDR1 is MDHEN and CDR2 is SYDVKM. Trimming stripped 7 bases from V and 0 bases from J, with 12 bases between. The entry originates in a study of blood T cell repertoires in COVID-19. In the study overall: Nucleic acid was either cDNA or gDNA, and it came from T cells, B-cell-depleted T cells, or PBMCs.

The chain carries TRBV28 and TRBJ2-2; TRBD2 might be the D (6 bases). The TCR comes from a woman over 75 with active or convalescent COVID-19. The sequenced sample was peripheral blood. The CDR3 DNA sequence: TGTGCCAGCATAAATCGGGGGACGAACACCGGGGAGCTGTTTTTT. This gives the protein CASINRGTNTGELFF.